This T cell receptor beta chain is from a study of blood T cell repertoires in COVID-19. Study overall: Spain, Italy and the United States supplied samples that represented acute and convalescent COVID-19. Sample material is recorded as cDNA or gDNA derived from T cells, B-cell-depleted T cells, or PBMCs.

The V gene's germline CDR1 is SGHRS and CDR2 YFSETQ. Trimming took off 1 base at V and 5 bases at J, with 15 bases between the two ends. This CDR3 region has 15 residues. How the authors handled the data: Nucleated cell counts were estimated from reference gene primer amplification. Sequencing used immunoSEQ multiplex PCR; TCRdb keeps in-frame clones, though not all of them. V, J and clone size were drawn from that table, and D and trimming were deduced from the DNA. The sample has about 250,000 clones, about 86% seen once. The receptor comes from a man aged 80 or over with acute or convalescent COVID-19. Sequenced input: peripheral blood. The V gene is TRBV5-1, the J gene TRBJ2-5; D may be TRBD1 (6 bases). CDR3 bases: TGCGCCAGCAGCTTGACTAGAGGGGGACGGGAGACCCAGTACTTC. Translating it yields CASSLTRGGRETQYF.